The 26 T cell receptor beta chains below come from one sample, sequenced in a study of cytomegalovirus exposure and HLA in healthy donors. The primer mix had 60 Vbeta and 13 Jbeta primers. Libraries were prepared by immunoSEQ multiplex PCR; TCRdb keeps only in-frame clonotypes and omits some of them. The sample lists under 150,000 clones, around a tenth seen once, with around 3% in the top ten. Sequencing input: PBMCs. These receptor sequences come from a man under 40 in good health and CMV-seronegative.

This rearrangement joins TRBV12-5 to TRBJ2-7, with a tentative D call TRBD1 (5 bases). Germline CDR1 LGHNT, CDR2 FRNRAP. There are 11 residues in the CDR3. Here the CDR3 reads CASTSGAEQYF. The CDR3 DNA follows: TGTGCCAGCACGAGTGGGGCCGAGCAGTACTTC.

V and J are TRBV5-4 and TRBJ1-3; a possible D gene is TRBD1 (5 bases). Germline V lookup: CDR1 SGHNT, CDR2 YYREEE (reference sequence). V dropped 2 bases and J dropped 3 bases, with 15 bases sitting between them. CDR3 length: 16 residues. The CDR3 here is CASSLPGRDVGNTIYF. The CDR3 coding sequence is TGTGCCAGCAGCTTACCGGGCAGGGATGTTGGAAACACCATATATTTT. The variable domain in full, completed from reference TRBV5-4 and TRBJ1-3, reads ETGVTQSPTHLIKTRGQQVTLRCSSQSGHNTVSWYQQALGQGPQFIFQYYREEENGRGNFPPRFSGLQFPNYSSELNVNALELDDSALYLCASSLPGRDVGNTIYFGEGSWLTVV.

V usage is TRBV1 and J usage is TRBJ2-3; the D call of TRBD2 is as the table states it, not checked on the DNA. TRBV1 is listed as a pseudogene. The CDR3 loop spans 16 amino acids. The CDR3 loop is CTSSPGLADLTDTQYF. For the CDR3, the DNA is TGCACCAGCAGTCCTGGACTAGCGGATCTCACAGATACGCAGTATTTT.

A few counts support this clone. The rearrangement joins TRBV6-5 to TRBJ1-5, with 7 bases fitting TRBD1. The V segment lost 6 bases and the J segment 2 bases; nucleotides outside the gene matches: 7. The CDR3 spans 15 residues. CDR1 is MNHEY, CDR2 SVGAGI, per germline. The CDR3 DNA sequence: TGTGCCAGCAGGAAGGGGGCAAGGGGCAATCAGCCCCAGCATTTT. It encodes CASRKGARGNQPQHF.

The chain has TRBV5-6 and TRBJ2-7; D gene unclear. Trimming took off 3 bases at V and 4 bases at J, with 5 bases between the two ends. The CDR3 is 11 residues long. Germline-derived CDR1 and CDR2 are SGHDT and YYEEEE. The CDR3 loop reads CASSSVYEQYF. The CDR3 coding sequence is TGTGCCAGCAGCTCTGTGTACGAGCAGTACTTC.

The genes are TRBV12-2 and TRBJ2-7; the D segment call TRBD2 is taken from the table without a DNA check. TRBV12-2 is a documented pseudogene. This CDR3 has 17 residues. The CDR3 here is CASRHYSGRLSFYEQYF. The CDR3, as DNA: TGTGCAAGTCGCCATTATAGCGGGAGGTTATCCTTCTACGAGCAGTACTTC.

The gene calls are TRBV7-2 and TRBJ2-2, with 10 bases aligning to TRBD2. Germline V gene lookup returns CDR1 SGHTA and CDR2 FQGNSA. Losses at the gene ends were 5 bases for V and 4 bases for J; bases not matched to a gene: 4. The CDR3 is 15 residues long. The CDR3 DNA follows: TGTGCCAGCAGCCCGCTAGCGGGAGTCACCGGGGAGCTGTTTTTT. It encodes CASSPLAGVTGELFF.

The V gene is TRBV6-5, the J gene TRBJ1-5; 7 bases map to TRBD1. The germline CDR1 and CDR2 sequences are MNHEY and SVGAGI. V lost 6 bases to trimming and J lost 5 bases; unmatched junction nucleotides: 7. The CDR3 length is 14 residues. The CDR3 nucleotides read TGTGCCAGCAGCCGGGAGGGGGCCCATCAGCCCCAGCATTTT. Its protein product is CASSREGAHQPQHF.

The chain uses TRBV10-1 and TRBJ2-5; D perhaps matches TRBD1 (6 bases). This CDR3 has 18 amino acids. The V and J ends lost 0 bases and 1 base respectively, with 18 bases between them. Germline CDR1 WNHNN, CDR2 SYGVQD (reference sequence). CDR3 loop: CASSESLSTGRPQETQYF. CDR3 coding DNA: TGCGCCAGCAGTGAGTCCTTATCGACAGGCCGGCCCCAAGAGACCCAGTACTTC.

This clone has only a few counts. The chain joins TRBV7-8 to TRBJ1-6; 7 bases agree with TRBD1. V was clipped by 2 bases and J by 10 bases; unmatched bases: 8. The germline CDR1 and CDR2 sequences are SGHVS and FQNEAQ. This CDR3 is built from 15 residues. The chain's CDR3 is CASSLKTGTASPLHF. The CDR3, as DNA: TGTGCCAGCAGCTTAAAGACAGGGACCGCGTCACCCCTCCACTTT.

This clone came up a few times. The J gene is TRBJ1-3, the V gene TRBV15, with 7 nucleotides matching TRBD1. The germline V gene encodes CDR1 LNHNV and CDR2 YYDKDF (reference sequence). With 3 bases clipped from V and 2 bases from J, the junction kept 7 bases outside the gene matches. The CDR3 is 16 residues long. CDR3 in amino acids: CATSRGFTGAGNTIYF. The CDR3 DNA reads TGTGCCACCAGCAGGGGTTTTACAGGGGCTGGAAACACCATATATTTT.

This clone has just a few counts. V is TRBV18 and J is TRBJ2-3; 9 bases are a match to TRBD1. J gave up 10 bases and V 2 bases, and 10 bases lay outside the gene matches. This CDR3 is 15 amino acids long. Germline V gene sequence: CDR1 KGHSH, CDR2 LQKENI. The CDR3 coding sequence is TGTGCCAGCTCACCATGGGGACAGGGTGTATTTGCGCAGTATTTT. As protein: CASSPWGQGVFAQYF.

The J gene is TRBJ2-1, the V gene TRBV7-2, with 12 bases fitting TRBD2. Germline CDR1 is SGHTA and CDR2 is FQGNSA. V shed 6 bases and J 4 bases; nucleotides not matched to a gene: 4. This CDR3 region has 15 residues. CDR3 in amino acids: CASRLGLAGYNEQFF. The CDR3 bases are TGTGCCAGCAGACTGGGACTAGCGGGTTACAATGAGCAGTTCTTC.

The chain joins TRBV7-2 to TRBJ2-6; 8 bases line up with TRBD1. From germline, CDR1 is SGHTA and CDR2 FQGNSA. The CDR3 has 19 amino acids. The V segment lost 2 bases and the J segment 3 bases; nucleotides outside the gene matches: 12. The CDR3 bases are TGTGCCAGCAGCTTACGCAGGGGGCCCGGATTTATTGGGGCCAACGTCCTGACTTTC. Translated: CASSLRRGPGFIGANVLTF.

On this clone itself: At the DNA level, this CDR3 is encoded by other sequences in the same sample as well. The chain joins TRBV15 to TRBJ1-4; 7 nucleotides align to TRBD1. Germline V CDR1 and CDR2: LNHNV, YYDKDF (reference sequence). V was pared by 3 bases and J by 5 bases, with 9 bases of the junction left unmatched. The length of the CDR3 is 16 residues. CDR3 nucleotide sequence: TGTGCCACCAGCAGGCCAGACAGGGTAGAGAATGAAAAACTGTTTTTT. This translates into CATSRPDRVENEKLFF.

This clone was detected a few times. The chain combines TRBV6-6 with TRBJ1-5; 11 nucleotides line up with TRBD1. Trimming removed 5 bases from V and 3 bases from J; junction bases left unmatched: 3. The germline gives CDR1 MNHNY, CDR2 SVGAGI (reference sequence). There are 15 residues in the CDR3. CDR3 nucleotides: TGTGCCAGCAGTCGGACAGGGGGCGACAATCAGCCCCAGCATTTT. Its translation is CASSRTGGDNQPQHF.

V gene TRBV2 combines with J gene TRBJ2-1, with 8 bases aligning to TRBD2. The junction had 7 bases not matched to a gene; V was cut back by 6 bases and J by 0 bases. The CDR3 is made up of 16 amino acids. Germline CDR1 SNHLY, CDR2 FYNNEI. CDR3 in DNA: TGTGCCAGCAGGGGAGGGGGGACTAGCTCCTACAATGAGCAGTTCTTC. It codes for CASRGGGTSSYNEQFF. The full variable domain, in which reference TRBV2 and TRBJ2-1 provide the parts outside the CDR3, is EPEVTQTPSHQVTQMGQEVILRCVPISNHLYFYWYRQILGQKVEFLVSFYNNEISEKSEIFDDQFSVERPDGSNFTLKIRSTKLEDSAMYFCASRGGGTSSYNEQFFGPGTRLTVL.

This chain links TRBV18 with TRBJ2-7; D remains unclear. Looked up from germline, CDR1 is KGHSH and CDR2 is LQKENI. The CDR3 spans 11 residues. Trimming left V 6 bases short and J 0 bases short, with 3 bases between. The CDR3: CASSRSYEQYF. The CDR3 DNA sequence: TGTGCCAGCTCGCGCTCCTACGAGCAGTACTTC.

This clone was recorded a few times. This chain joins TRBV4-3 and TRBJ1-2; TRBD1 agrees at 8 bases. The germline gives CDR1 LGHNA, CDR2 YSLEER. V was clipped by 1 base and J by 7 bases; unmatched bases: 5. The CDR3 runs to 14 residues. CDR3 bases: TGCGCCAGCAGCCAAGGACAGGGGATAGGTGGCTACACCTTC. It codes for CASSQGQGIGGYTF.

This clone occurred a few times. The rearrangement uses TRBV9 and TRBJ2-1; 7 nucleotides match TRBD1. The germline V gene encodes CDR1 SGDLS and CDR2 YYNGEE. The V gene end was trimmed by 3 bases and the J gene end by 10 bases; junction bases not matched to a gene: 4. The CDR3 totals 12 residues. CDR3 in DNA: TGTGCCAGCAGCGCAAGGGACAGAGAGCAGTTCTTC. This sequence encodes CASSARDREQFF.

The chain is built from TRBV7-2 and TRBJ1-2, with TRBD1 as a possible D gene (5 bases). The V and J ends lost 0 bases and 6 bases respectively, with 14 bases between them. The CDR3 is 15 residues long. Per the germline V gene, CDR1 is SGHTA and CDR2 is FQGNSA. CDR3 in DNA: TGTGCCAGCAGCTTAGCTCCTGCAGGGTCGGATGGCTACACCTTC. Protein product: CASSLAPAGSDGYTF.

This clone was found a few times. This CDR3 is also generated by other DNA sequences in the sample. The V call is TRBV5-1, the J call TRBJ1-1; TRBD1 aligns across 8 bases. This CDR3 has 14 residues. With V trimmed by 0 bases and J by 4 bases, 2 bases remained unmatched. Per germline, CDR1 SGHRS and CDR2 YFSETQ. The CDR3 DNA is TGCGCCAGCAGCTTGGTTACAGGGGGCACTGAAGCTTTCTTT. This translates into CASSLVTGGTEAFF.

This clone was recorded a few times. This chain joins TRBV20-1 and TRBJ1-1, with D unresolved. The CDR3 has 11 amino acids. Trimming took 6 bases from V and 4 from J, leaving 9 bases between them. In germline, CDR1 is DFQATT, CDR2 SNEGSKA (reference sequence). The CDR3 is CSAEESTEAFF. The CDR3 region has the DNA TGCAGTGCAGAAGAGAGCACTGAAGCTTTCTTT.

This clone has just a few counts. V usage is TRBV5-1 and J usage is TRBJ2-2; weak D call: TRBD2 (6 bases). Germline V gene lookup returns CDR1 SGHRS and CDR2 YFSETQ. Trimming removed 0 bases from V and 8 bases from J, with 11 bases in between. The CDR3 length is 14 residues. In nucleotides, the CDR3 is TGCGCCAGCAGCTTGGACGGGGGAACGGGGGAGCTGTTTTTT. Its protein is CASSLDGGTGELFF.

The rearrangement links TRBV11-3 to TRBJ2-2; tentative D call: TRBD2 (6 bases). The V end was cut by 2 bases, the J end by 1 base, with 14 bases between. From germline, CDR1 is SGHNT and CDR2 YENEEA. The CDR3 is made up of 17 amino acids. CDR3: CASSLLRGTGNTGELFF. Written as DNA, the CDR3 is TGTGCCAGCAGCTTACTTCGGGGGACTGGGAACACCGGGGAGCTGTTTTTT.

This clone was seen more than once but under ten times. The chain recombines TRBV30 with TRBJ1-2; possible D gene TRBD1, 5 bases. Per the germline V gene, CDR1 is GTSNPN and CDR2 is SVGIG (reference sequence). The CDR3 is 17 residues long. V was cut by 3 bases and J by 1 base, with 21 bases left in between. The chain's CDR3 is CAWRQSGMGGYNYGYTF. The CDR3 bases are TGTGCCTGGAGACAGTCGGGGATGGGGGGTTATAACTATGGCTACACCTTC.